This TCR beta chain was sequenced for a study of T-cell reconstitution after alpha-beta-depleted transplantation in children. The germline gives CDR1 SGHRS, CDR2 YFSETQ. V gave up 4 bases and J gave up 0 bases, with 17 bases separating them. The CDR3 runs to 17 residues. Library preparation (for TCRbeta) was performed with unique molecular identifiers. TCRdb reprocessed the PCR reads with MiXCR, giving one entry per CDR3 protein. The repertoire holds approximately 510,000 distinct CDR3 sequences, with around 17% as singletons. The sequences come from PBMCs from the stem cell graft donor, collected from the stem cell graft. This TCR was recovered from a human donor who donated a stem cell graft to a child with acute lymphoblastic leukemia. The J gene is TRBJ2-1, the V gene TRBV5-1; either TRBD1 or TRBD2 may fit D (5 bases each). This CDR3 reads CASSPGTGLSSYNEQFF. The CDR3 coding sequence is TGCGCCAGCAGCCCAGGCACGGGGCTAAGCTCCTACAATGAGCAGTTCTTC.